The TCR beta chain under discussion was sequenced for a study of T cells after yellow fever vaccination. TCRdb re-called the 5' RACE reads with MiXCR, one entry per CDR3 protein. The sample comprises around 590,000 distinct CDR3 sequences, roughly 12% of which are singletons, and more than 13% rests with the top ten. Looked up from germline, CDR1 is KGHDR and CDR2 is SFDVKD. The CDR3 consists of 13 residues. V was shortened by 1 base and J by 6 bases, with 6 bases between the two germline ends. This clonotype was picked up a small number of times. This chain links TRBV24-1 with TRBJ2-1, with unresolved D. The material sequenced was PBMCs, taken on the day of the yellow fever booster vaccination. The sequence came from a man between 25 and 39 years old who received the YFV17D yellow fever vaccine. CDR3 sequence (DNA): TGTGCCACCAGTGATTTCGCCGGCAATGAGCAGTTCTTC. It codes for CATSDFAGNEQFF.